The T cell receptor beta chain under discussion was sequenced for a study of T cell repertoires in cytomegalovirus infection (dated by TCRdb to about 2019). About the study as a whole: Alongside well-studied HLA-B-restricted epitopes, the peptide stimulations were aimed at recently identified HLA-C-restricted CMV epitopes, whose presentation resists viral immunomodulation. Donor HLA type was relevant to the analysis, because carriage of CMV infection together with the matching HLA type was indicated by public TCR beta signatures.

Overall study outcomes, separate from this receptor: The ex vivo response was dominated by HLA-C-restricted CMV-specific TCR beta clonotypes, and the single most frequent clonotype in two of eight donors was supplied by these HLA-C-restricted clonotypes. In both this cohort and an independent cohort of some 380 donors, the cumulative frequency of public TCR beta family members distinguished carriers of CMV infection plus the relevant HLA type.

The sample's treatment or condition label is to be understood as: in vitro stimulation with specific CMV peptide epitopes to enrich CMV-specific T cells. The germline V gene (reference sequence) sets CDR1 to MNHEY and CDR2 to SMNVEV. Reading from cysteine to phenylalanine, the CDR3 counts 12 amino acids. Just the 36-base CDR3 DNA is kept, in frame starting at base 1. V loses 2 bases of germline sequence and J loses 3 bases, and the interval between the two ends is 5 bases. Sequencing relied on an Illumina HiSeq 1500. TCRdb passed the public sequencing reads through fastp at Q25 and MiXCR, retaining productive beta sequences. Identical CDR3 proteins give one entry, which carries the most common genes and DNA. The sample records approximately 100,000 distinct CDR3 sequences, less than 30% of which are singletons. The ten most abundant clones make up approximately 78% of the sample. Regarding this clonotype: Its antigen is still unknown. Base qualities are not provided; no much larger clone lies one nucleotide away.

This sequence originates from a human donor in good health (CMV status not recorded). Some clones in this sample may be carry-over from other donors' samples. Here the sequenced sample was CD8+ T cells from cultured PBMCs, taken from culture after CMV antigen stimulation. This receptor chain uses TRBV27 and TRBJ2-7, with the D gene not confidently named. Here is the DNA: TGTGCCAGCAGTTTACCCGGCTACGAGCAGTACTTC. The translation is CASSLPGYEQYF.